These 27 T cell receptor beta chains originate from one sample sequenced in a study of blood T cell repertoires in COVID-19. Using immunoSEQ multiplex PCR, the repertoire was profiled, and TCRdb retains in-frame clones only, with some absent. The sample includes about 200,000 clones, more than 75% of them seen just once. Specimen: PBMCs or T cells enriched from blood (not recorded which). These receptors were collected from a woman aged 40-49 years with acute COVID-19.

J is TRBJ2-1 and V is TRBV10-3; the D gene is possibly TRBD1 (6 bases). The CDR3 length is 14 residues. With 7 bases removed from V and 3 bases from J, the gap between germline ends came to 13 bases. CDR1 ENHRY and CDR2 SYGVKD come from the germline V gene. This CDR3 reads CAIKSGTIYNEQFF. The CDR3 DNA follows: TGTGCCATCAAATCCGGGACAATCTACAATGAGCAGTTCTTC.

This clone was counted only a few times. This rearrangement joins TRBV28 to TRBJ1-1; tentative D call: TRBD1 (6 bases). Germline CDR1 and CDR2: MDHEN and SYDVKM. Trimming took 6 bases from V and 5 from J, leaving 13 bases between them. This CDR3 is 13 amino acids long. The CDR3 DNA reads TGTGCCAGCAGCCTTAAACAGGGAACTGAAGCTTTCTTT. Translation: CASSLKQGTEAFF.

In DNA form, the CDR3 reads TGTGCCAGCAGGGGGACTAGTTTCGCAGATACGCAGTATTTT. Its translation: CASRGTSFADTQYF. This sequence joins TRBV2 and TRBJ2-3; 8 bases align to TRBD2. This CDR3 spans 14 amino acids. V dropped 6 bases and J dropped 4; count of bases not matched to a gene: 6. From germline, CDR1 is SNHLY and CDR2 FYNNEI.

The V and J genes are TRBV2 and TRBJ2-7, with 7 bases that match TRBD1. With 9 bases clipped from V and 0 bases from J, the junction kept 8 bases outside the gene matches. In germline, CDR1 is SNHLY, CDR2 FYNNEI. This CDR3 spans 14 amino acids. The CDR3 nucleotides read TGTGCCAGTATAACGGGACAGACCTCCTACGAGCAGTACTTC. It translates to CASITGQTSYEQYF.

This sequence joins TRBV28 and TRBJ1-2; 9 positions match TRBD1. The junction had 10 bases not matched to a gene; V was cut back by 5 bases and J by 3 bases. Per germline, CDR1 MDHEN and CDR2 SYDVKM. This CDR3 is built from 16 residues. CDR3 coding DNA: TGTGCCAGCAGTCAAAATCCGGGACAGGGAGACTATGGCTACACCTTC. Residues: CASSQNPGQGDYGYTF.

This chain links TRBV6-2 or TRBV6-3 with TRBJ1-2, with 7 nucleotides matching TRBD1. The CDR3 runs 15 residues. The germline V gene has CDR1 MNHEY and CDR2 SVGEGT. Trimming cost V 5 bases and J 6 bases; bases outside gene matches: 12. The CDR3 nucleotides are TGTGCCAGCAGTCACCCTCGACAGGGAGAGAATGGCTACACCTTC. Protein sequence: CASSHPRQGENGYTF.

The chain recombines TRBV5-1 with TRBJ1-2; D is perhaps TRBD1 (5 bases). This CDR3 contains 17 residues. V lost 0 bases, J lost 4 bases, and 19 bases lay in between. Germline CDR1 and CDR2: SGHRS and YFSETQ. The CDR3 sequence is CASSLARTGGRGYGYTF. Here the CDR3 DNA reads TGCGCCAGCAGCTTGGCACGCACCGGGGGACGGGGCTATGGCTACACCTTC.

The chain recombines TRBV7-3 with TRBJ2-6; D call uncertain. The CDR3 length is 17 residues. The germline V gene encodes CDR1 SGHTA and CDR2 FQGTGA. The ends were cut back, 1 base at V and 1 base at J, with 11 bases in the middle. The CDR3 here is CASSLNRLGSGANVLTF. The CDR3 region has the DNA TGTGCCAGCAGCTTAAACCGCCTAGGATCTGGGGCCAACGTCCTGACTTTC.

This sequence joins TRBV10-3 and TRBJ1-1; TRBD1 is a possible D gene (5 bases). V lost 6 bases, J lost 6 bases, and 11 bases lay in between. The CDR3 sequence is 12 residues long. The germline V gene encodes CDR1 ENHRY and CDR2 SYGVKD. CDR3 in DNA: TGTGCCATCAGGGCGGGGGTGGCTGAAGCTTTCTTT. Its protein is CAIRAGVAEAFF.

The chain joins TRBV2 to TRBJ2-5; the D gene is possibly TRBD2 (5 bases). Trimming shortened V by 5 bases and J by 4 bases, and 11 bases separated the two germline ends. The CDR3 totals 13 residues. CDR1 SNHLY and CDR2 FYNNEI come from the germline V gene. The CDR3 reads CASSRGGGETQYF. The CDR3 DNA reads as TGTGCCAGCAGTCGGGGTGGTGGAGAGACCCAGTACTTC.

V usage is TRBV3-1 (or the pseudogene TRBV3-2) and J usage is TRBJ1-2; 9 positions agree with TRBD1. There are 14 residues in the CDR3. Germline CDR1 reads LGHDT; CDR2 reads YNNKEL (reference sequence). With 5 bases clipped from V and 7 bases from J, the junction kept 8 bases outside the gene matches. The CDR3 region is CASSSTGGRRGYTF. The CDR3 DNA reads as TGTGCCAGCAGCTCAACAGGGGGCCGGCGTGGCTACACCTTC.

This clone was picked up a small number of times. This rearrangement joins TRBV15 to TRBJ2-7, with unresolved D. Germline loops: CDR1 LNHNV, CDR2 YYDKDF (reference sequence). V lost 0 bases, J lost 6 bases, and 15 bases lay in between. CDR3 length: 15 amino acids. CDR3 residues: CATSRDRIALSEQYF. The CDR3 DNA follows: TGTGCCACCAGCAGAGATCGAATAGCCCTCAGCGAGCAGTACTTC.

The rearrangement links TRBV19 to TRBJ1-2; 10 bases fit TRBD1. V dropped 6 bases and J dropped 8; count of bases not matched to a gene: 9. This CDR3 region has 14 residues. Looked up from germline, CDR1 is LNHDA and CDR2 is SQIVND (reference sequence). CDR3 bases: TGTGCCAGTAGAATGGGGGACAGGGGAGGCGGCTACACCTTC. It is translated as CASRMGDRGGGYTF.

The genes are TRBV7-2 and TRBJ2-7; 8 bases line up with TRBD1. Germline V gives CDR1 SGHTA, CDR2 FQGNSA. V lost 2 bases to trimming and J lost 6 bases; unmatched junction nucleotides: 6. This CDR3 has 14 amino acids. The CDR3 sequence: CASSLYQGASEQYF. CDR3 DNA: TGTGCCAGCAGCTTATACCAGGGGGCGTCCGAGCAGTACTTC.

This clone was detected once. The chain joins TRBV11-2 to TRBJ2-2; 11 bases agree with TRBD2. Germline trimming cut 2 bases from V and 5 bases from J; bases unmatched to any gene: 4. The CDR3 runs to 16 residues. From germline, CDR1 is SGHAT and CDR2 FQNNGV. In DNA form, the CDR3 reads TGTGCCAGCAGCTTAACTAGCGGGAGTGGTACCGGGGAGCTGTTTTTT. This encodes CASSLTSGSGTGELFF.

The chain recombines TRBV4-1 with TRBJ2-3, with 8 positions matching TRBD2. Germline lookup yields CDR1 MGHRA and CDR2 YSYEKL. V lost 2 bases to trimming and J lost 3 bases; unmatched junction nucleotides: 4. This CDR3 contains 15 residues. In DNA, the CDR3 is TGCGCCAGCAGCCAAACTAGCGGACAAACAGATACGCAGTATTTT. It translates to CASSQTSGQTDTQYF.

The chain is built from TRBV28 and TRBJ1-4; TRBD1 matches at 10 bases. Germline V lookup: CDR1 MDHEN, CDR2 SYDVKM. There are 14 residues in the CDR3. Unmatched junction bases numbered 2, after V lost 3 bases and J lost 7 bases. The CDR3 DNA sequence: TGTGCCAGCAGTTTGGGGACAGGGGTTGAAAAACTGTTTTTT. Its protein is CASSLGTGVEKLFF.

This chain uses TRBV19 with TRBJ1-4; D remains unclear. CDR3 size: 15 residues. With 2 bases removed from V and 0 bases from J, the gap between germline ends came to 7 bases. The germline gives CDR1 LNHDA, CDR2 SQIVND (reference sequence). The DNA for the CDR3 is TGTGCCAGTAGTATACGGGTAGCAACTAATGAAAAACTGTTTTTT. Protein sequence: CASSIRVATNEKLFF.

This chain connects TRBV28 to TRBJ2-7; D is undetermined. From germline, CDR1 is MDHEN and CDR2 SYDVKM. V lost 1 base and J 5 bases, leaving 3 bases between the germline ends. The CDR3 spans 11 residues. The CDR3 region has the DNA TGTGCCAGCAGTTTATTCGACGAGCAGTACTTC. Its protein is CASSLFDEQYF.

This clone came up a few times. This chain links TRBV7-8 with TRBJ1-4; 8 nucleotides line up with TRBD1. Trimming removed 5 bases from V and 2 bases from J; junction bases left unmatched: 4. This CDR3 has 15 residues. CDR1 and CDR2 from the germline V gene are SGHVS and FQNEAQ. The CDR3 sequence is CASSARQGTNEKLFF. CDR3 DNA: TGTGCCAGCAGCGCCCGACAGGGGACTAATGAAAAACTGTTTTTT.

The chain couples TRBV18 to TRBJ1-1; D call uncertain. Germline CDR1 KGHSH, CDR2 LQKENI. Trimming shortened V by 3 bases and J by 7 bases, and 18 bases separated the two germline ends. The length of the CDR3 is 15 residues. The CDR3 protein is CASSPSGGRRNEAFF. CDR3 sequence (DNA): TGTGCCAGCTCACCTTCGGGAGGACGCAGGAATGAAGCTTTCTTT. The complete variable domain, with remaining parts taken from reference TRBV18 and TRBJ1-1, reads NAGVMQNPRHLVRRRGQEARLRCSPMKGHSHVYWYRQLPEEGLKFMVYLQKENIIDESGMPKERFSAEFPKEGPSILRIQQVVRGDSAAYFCASSPSGGRRNEAFFGQGTRLTVV.

This clone was seen once. This sample also contains other DNA sequences that code for the same CDR3. The rearrangement links TRBV19 to TRBJ1-1; no clear D. Germline CDR1 LNHDA, CDR2 SQIVND (reference sequence). The CDR3 length is 14 residues. V was pared by 3 bases and J by 0 bases, with 8 bases between. The CDR3 reads CASSMPGLNTEAFF. In DNA form, the CDR3 reads TGTGCCAGTAGTATGCCGGGTTTGAACACTGAAGCTTTCTTT.

This chain joins TRBV9 and TRBJ1-3; 10 bases line up with TRBD1. Germline values: CDR1 SGDLS, CDR2 YYNGEE. V was pared by 0 bases and J by 2 bases, with 5 bases of the junction left unmatched. The CDR3 contains 17 residues. CDR3 region: CASSVVGDRGPGNTIYF. The CDR3 bases are TGTGCCAGCAGCGTAGTGGGAGACAGGGGGCCTGGAAACACCATATATTTT.

V gene TRBV10-3 combines with J gene TRBJ2-1, with TRBD1 identical over 7 bases. The CDR3 has 14 amino acids. Germline assignment: CDR1 ENHRY and CDR2 SYGVKD. V dropped 6 bases and J dropped 1; count of bases not matched to a gene: 3. CDR3 protein: CAIRGTDSYNEQFF. CDR3 DNA sequence: TGTGCCATCAGGGGGACAGATTCCTACAATGAGCAGTTCTTC.

This chain joins TRBV5-8 and TRBJ2-1, with 7 positions matching TRBD1. V was clipped by 4 bases and J by 4 bases; unmatched bases: 11. The CDR3 contains 16 residues. CDR1 and CDR2 from the germline V gene are SGHTS and YDEGEE. For the CDR3, the DNA is TGTGCCAGCAGCAACGGAAGACAGGGAGATTACAATGAGCAGTTCTTC. Amino acids: CASSNGRQGDYNEQFF.

Here the CDR3 reads CASRAVANYGYTF. In DNA form, the CDR3 reads TGTGCCAGCAGGGCGGTAGCTAACTATGGCTACACCTTC. The gene calls are TRBV12-3 or TRBV12-4 and TRBJ1-2; D is uncertain. Trimming stripped 6 bases from V and 0 bases from J, with 8 bases between. The CDR3 runs to 13 residues.

The V gene is TRBV10-3, the J gene TRBJ1-1, with a weak D call TRBD1 (6 bases). V shed 4 bases and J shed 6 bases, with 9 bases lying between them. Germline CDR1 ENHRY, CDR2 SYGVKD. The CDR3 is made up of 12 amino acids. CDR3 protein: CAISVAGAEAFF. The CDR3 coding sequence is TGTGCCATCAGTGTGGCAGGGGCTGAAGCTTTCTTT.